Below, 6 T cell receptor beta chains from the same sample are listed, as sequenced in a study of T cells after yellow fever vaccination. TCRdb passed the 5' RACE reads through MiXCR, listing each CDR3 protein once. The sample has 46,000 or so distinct CDR3 sequences; just under 6.5% are singletons. The specimen comprised PBMCs, either bulk or a sorted T-cell subset (CD4+, CD8+, memory, or dextramer-sorted; not recorded which), sampled 45 days after the yellow fever booster vaccination. The receptors derive from a man aged 30-40 years who received the YFV17D yellow fever vaccine.

This clonotype was observed a handful of times. The chain couples TRBV7-9 to TRBJ1-5; D gene ambiguous. Germline V gene data show CDR1 as SEHNR and CDR2 as FQNEAQ (reference sequence). The ends were cut back, 5 bases at V and 5 bases at J, with 7 bases in the middle. This CDR3 is built from 12 residues. Here the CDR3 reads CASSAIDQPQHF. The CDR3 DNA follows: TGTGCCAGCAGCGCTATTGATCAGCCCCAGCATTTT.

Many counts were recorded for this clonotype. The chain couples TRBV19 to TRBJ2-2; possible D gene TRBD1, 6 bases. Germline loops: CDR1 LNHDA, CDR2 SQIVND (reference sequence). V gave up 7 bases and J gave up 6 bases, with 18 bases separating them. This CDR3 has 15 amino acids. The CDR3 is CASTGQGRQSGELFF. The CDR3 DNA reads TGTGCCAGTACGGGTCAGGGGAGACAGTCCGGGGAGCTGTTTTTT.

At least ten counts were recorded for this clonotype. The rearrangement uses TRBV4-2 and TRBJ2-3, with a weak D call TRBD2 (6 bases). This CDR3 has 17 amino acids. The V gene lost 0 bases and the J gene lost 1 base, with 14 bases spanning the gap. Looked up from germline, CDR1 is LGHNA and CDR2 is YNFKEQ. This CDR3 is CASSQDYAGPRTDTQYF. CDR3 DNA sequence: TGTGCCAGCAGCCAAGACTACGCGGGGCCGCGCACAGATACGCAGTATTTT.

This clonotype was counted at least ten times. This sequence joins TRBV4-2 and TRBJ1-1; possible D gene TRBD1, 5 bases. Germline CDR1 is LGHNA and CDR2 is YNFKEQ. The CDR3 contains 16 residues. V was shortened by 6 bases and J by 4 bases, with 21 bases between the two germline ends. The CDR3: CASRYSVAGWSTEAFF. In nucleotides, the CDR3 is TGTGCCAGCAGATATTCGGTAGCAGGGTGGTCCACTGAAGCTTTCTTT.

This clonotype has at least ten counts. The chain employs TRBV7-2 and TRBJ2-2; D remains unclear. Germline CDR1 SGHTA, CDR2 FQGNSA. V was trimmed by 0 bases and J by 2 bases, leaving 4 bases between them. The CDR3 has 14 residues. In nucleotides, the CDR3 is TGTGCCAGCAGCTTAGCGGGAAACACCGGGGAGCTGTTTTTT. Translation: CASSLAGNTGELFF.

In its sample, this clonotype was seen a few times. The rearrangement links TRBV9 to TRBJ1-5; D call uncertain. The CDR3 loop spans 14 amino acids. Germline lookup yields CDR1 SGDLS and CDR2 YYNGEE. V lost 0 bases to trimming and J lost 5 bases, with 9 bases between them. CDR3 residues: CASSVGDTYQPQHF. The CDR3 nucleotides are TGTGCCAGCAGCGTAGGAGACACATATCAGCCCCAGCATTTT.